Shown below are 19 T cell receptor beta chains from a single sample sequenced in a study of Graves' ophthalmopathy and Graves' hyperthyroidism. The sequenced template was RNA, covering the TCR beta CDR3 region. HTBI-primed RT-PCR formed the first round, and a multiplex PCR formed the second. TCRdb called the multiplex PCR reads again in MiXCR, with one record for every CDR3 protein. The sample lists almost 750,000 distinct CDR3 sequences; 40% were seen once. The specimen was peripheral blood. Receptor source: an adult man with Graves' ophthalmopathy.

The table lists this clonotype with many counts. The rearrangement links TRBV9 to TRBJ1-1, with TRBD1 matching over 8 bases. Germline CDR1 is SGDLS and CDR2 is YYNGEE. Trimming took 0 bases from V and 5 from J; bases not matched to a gene: 9. There are 16 residues in the CDR3. Written as DNA, the CDR3 is TGTGCCAGCAGCGTAGGGAGAGACAGGGGAGGGACTGAAGCTTTCTTT. As protein: CASSVGRDRGGTEAFF.

This clonotype has a single count. The junction and the germline gene differ at one end; a read error may be behind it. This chain connects TRBV7-9 to TRBJ2-2; 13 bases align to TRBD2. Germline CDR1 and CDR2: SEHNR and FQNEAQ (reference sequence). The length of the CDR3 is 18 residues. The CDR3 nucleotides read TGCGCCAGCAGCCAAGGGACCCCAGGGACTAGCGGGGCCGGGGAGCTGTTTTTT. Translation gives CASSQGTPGTSGAGELFF.

This sequence joins TRBV10-3 and TRBJ1-2, with 8 bases that match TRBD1. V lost 2 bases to trimming and J lost 7 bases; unmatched junction nucleotides: 12. There are 16 residues in the CDR3. CDR1 ENHRY and CDR2 SYGVKD come from the germline V gene. CDR3: CAISEVRDRPLSGYTF. DNA of the CDR3: TGTGCCATCAGTGAGGTTAGGGACAGGCCCCTAAGTGGCTACACCTTC.

The chain links TRBV7-2 to TRBJ2-5, with 7 bases fitting TRBD1. The CDR3 totals 15 residues. The germline gives CDR1 SGHTA, CDR2 FQGNSA. V gave up 5 bases and J gave up 1 base; unmatched junction bases: 7. CDR3 amino acids: CASSLTGAIQETQYF. For the CDR3, the DNA is TGTGCCAGCAGCCTCACAGGGGCTATCCAAGAGACCCAGTACTTC.

This clonotype showed up many times. The J gene is TRBJ2-7, the V gene TRBV10-3; D unclear. Germline V gene sequence: CDR1 ENHRY, CDR2 SYGVKD. The CDR3 sequence is 16 residues long. V lost 6 bases, J lost 6 bases, and 24 bases lay in between. The CDR3 region is CAIRLARYGTVGEQYF. CDR3 nucleotides: TGTGCCATCAGACTGGCGCGATACGGTACCGTTGGCGAGCAGTACTTC.

This clonotype has just one count. The germline gene is not matched at one end of the junction; a read error may be the cause. The chain has TRBV6-4 and TRBJ1-1; possibly TRBD1 for D (5 bases). CDR1 MRHNA and CDR2 SNTAGT come from the germline V gene. The CDR3 runs 16 residues. CDR3 nucleotide sequence: TGTGCCAGCAGTTACTCGACGTTTGGGGGGGGCACTGAAGCTTTCTTT. This sequence encodes CASSYSTFGGGTEAFF.

V usage is TRBV12-3 or TRBV12-4 and J usage is TRBJ2-7, with 8 bases aligning to TRBD2. J lost 3 bases, V lost 5 bases, and 6 bases had no gene match. The CDR3 covers 14 residues. For the CDR3, the DNA is TGTGCCAGCAGTCCAATAGCGGGGTTCTACGAGCAGTACTTC. It specifies CASSPIAGFYEQYF.

V and J are TRBV6-6 and TRBJ1-6; perhaps TRBD1 as D (5 bases). The CDR3 contains 13 residues. V gave up 6 bases and J gave up 9 bases, with 12 bases separating them. Looked up from germline, CDR1 is MNHNY and CDR2 is SVGAGI (reference sequence). The DNA for the CDR3 is TGTGCCAGCAGAGGTGGACAAATTTCACCCCTCCACTTT. Its translation is CASRGGQISPLHF.

V usage is TRBV7-9 and J usage is TRBJ1-2, with D perhaps matching TRBD1 (5 bases). The CDR3 covers 14 residues. The germline V gene has CDR1 SEHNR and CDR2 FQNEAQ (reference sequence). The V end was cut by 5 bases, the J end by 7 bases, with 17 bases between. For the CDR3, the DNA is TGTGCCAGCAGCCCCAGACCGGGGCGGCGTGGCTACACCTTC. Its translation is CASSPRPGRRGYTF.

The J gene is TRBJ2-5, the V gene TRBV7-2; perhaps TRBD2 as D (5 bases). The length of the CDR3 is 16 residues. Germline loops: CDR1 SGHTA, CDR2 FQGNSA. V dropped 1 base and J dropped 2 bases, with 14 bases sitting between them. The CDR3 reads CASSLVLAQMQETQYF. The CDR3 DNA sequence: TGTGCCAGCAGCTTAGTTCTAGCACAGATGCAAGAGACCCAGTACTTC.

The rearrangement joins TRBV14 to TRBJ2-7; D is possibly TRBD1 (6 bases). The CDR3 sequence is 14 residues long. V lost 3 bases and J 6 bases, leaving 15 bases between the germline ends. CDR1 SGHDN and CDR2 FVKESK come from the germline V gene. CDR3: CASSQTGTVREQYF. The CDR3 DNA follows: TGTGCCAGCAGCCAGACAGGCACAGTCCGCGAGCAGTACTTC. Together with reference TRBV14 and TRBJ2-7, the CDR3 gives the full variable domain: EAGVTQFPSHSVIEKGQTVTLRCDPISGHDNLYWYRRVMGKEIKFLLHFVKESKQDESGMPNNRFLAERTGGTYSTLKVQPAELEDSGVYFCASSQTGTVREQYFGPGTRLTVT.

This clonotype was seen at least ten times. The gene calls are TRBV15 and TRBJ2-5; D is undetermined. The ends were cut back, 6 bases at V and 2 bases at J, with 13 bases in the middle. The CDR3 is made up of 14 amino acids. Looked up from germline, CDR1 is LNHNV and CDR2 is YYDKDF (reference sequence). In DNA, the CDR3 is TGTGCCACCAGGTCGGGCTTAGCACAAGAGACCCAGTACTTC. The encoded protein is CATRSGLAQETQYF.

This clonotype turned up a few times. A junction boundary mismatches the germline segment, possibly from a read error. The chain has TRBV10-3 and TRBJ1-2; D gene unclear. Per germline, CDR1 ENHRY and CDR2 SYGVKD. CDR3 size: 16 residues. Here the CDR3 reads CASSEAGGQGSYGYTF. The CDR3 nucleotides read TGTGCCAGCAGTGAAGCGGGAGGGCAAGGCAGCTATGGCTACACCTTC.

This clonotype was detected only once. The V and J genes are TRBV5-1 and TRBJ1-1; the D is unclear. The V gene's germline CDR1 is SGHRS and CDR2 YFSETQ. V dropped 4 bases and J dropped 0 bases, with 16 bases sitting between them. The CDR3 covers 16 residues. As DNA, the CDR3 is TGCGCCAGCAGCCCATCCCGGCTGCTTATGAACACTGAAGCTTTCTTT. Encoded protein: CASSPSRLLMNTEAFF.

Comment on this clonotype: This sequence may be a read error, since a much larger clone differs from it by one base. This rearrangement joins TRBV10-3 to TRBJ1-2; no reliable D call. CDR3 length: 13 amino acids. V gave up 10 bases and J gave up 5 bases, with 17 bases separating them. Germline loops: CDR1 ENHRY, CDR2 SYGVKD. CDR3 loop: CASSGVRYYGYTF. The CDR3 nucleotides are TGTGCCAGCAGCGGGGTACGATATTATGGCTACACCTTC.

This clonotype was seen more than once but under ten times. The V call is TRBV4-1, the J call TRBJ2-5; TRBD2 agrees at 8 bases. The CDR3 runs 15 residues. Trimming cost V 1 base and J 3 bases; bases outside gene matches: 4. Germline loops: CDR1 MGHRA, CDR2 YSYEKL. The CDR3 protein is CASSQVVLAEETQYF. The CDR3 DNA reads TGCGCCAGCAGCCAAGTTGTACTAGCGGAAGAGACCCAGTACTTC.

The chain employs TRBV6-6 and TRBJ1-5; 9 bases agree with TRBD1. The CDR3 runs to 17 residues. Trimming at V came to 7 bases and at J to 5 bases, leaving 15 bases not matched to a gene. Germline values: CDR1 MNHNY, CDR2 SVGAGI (reference sequence). The CDR3 reads CASTLRDRALGHQPQHF. The CDR3 nucleotides are TGTGCCAGCACTCTCCGGGACAGGGCATTAGGACATCAGCCCCAGCATTTT.

The rearrangement uses TRBV19 and TRBJ1-4; perhaps TRBD1 as D (6 bases). CDR1 and CDR2 (germline): LNHDA, SQIVND (reference sequence). The CDR3 spans 13 residues. V gave up 7 bases and J gave up 2 bases, with 8 bases separating them. The CDR3 DNA sequence: TGTGCCAGTAACAGGGCTACTAATGAAAAACTGTTTTTT. Its translation: CASNRATNEKLFF.

The J gene is TRBJ2-7, the V gene TRBV10-3; a possible D gene is TRBD1 (5 bases). V lost 10 bases and J lost 6, with 19 bases in between. This CDR3 region has 13 residues. Germline assignment: CDR1 ENHRY and CDR2 SYGVKD. This chain's CDR3 is CASRSGREIEQYF. The CDR3 DNA is TGTGCCAGCAGGTCTGGCAGGGAAATCGAGCAGTACTTC.